These 3 T cell receptor beta chains came from one sample sequenced in a study of T cells in Graves' hyperthyroidism and ophthalmopathy. Amplification yielded TCR beta CDR3 regions, with RNA transcripts as the source. Primed by the HTBI set, a first-round RT-PCR was run on the TCR CDR3. One entry per CDR3 protein results from TCRdb running MiXCR on the multiplex PCR reads. The sample yields 250,000 to 400,000 distinct CDR3 sequences, roughly 13% seen once. Sequenced material: blood. The receptor set was obtained from a woman aged 40 to 50 with Graves' ophthalmopathy.

This clonotype was detected ten times or more. V and J are TRBV5-5 and TRBJ2-7; D is undetermined. Trimming took 4 bases from V and 0 from J, leaving 8 bases between them. The CDR3 consists of 13 residues. Germline V gene lookup returns CDR1 SGHKS and CDR2 YYEKEE (reference sequence). DNA of the CDR3: TGTGCCAGCAGCGCCGGTCTCTCCTACGAGCAGTACTTC. It specifies CASSAGLSYEQYF.

This clonotype has a handful of counts. This sequence joins TRBV11-2 and TRBJ2-5, with D possibly TRBD1 on 5 matching bases. Germline CDR1 and CDR2: SGHAT and FQNNGV. CDR3 size: 15 residues. Trimming cost V 1 base and J 1 base, with 10 bases left between them. CDR3 in amino acids: CASSLGSDIQETQYF. CDR3 sequence (DNA): TGTGCCAGCAGCTTAGGCTCGGACATCCAAGAGACCCAGTACTTC. Using reference TRBV11-2 and TRBJ2-5 for the parts outside the CDR3, the full variable domain is EAGVAQSPRYKIIEKRQSVAFWCNPISGHATLYWYQQILGQGPKLLIQFQNNGVVDDSQLPKDRFSAERLKGVDSTLKIQPAKLEDSAVYLCASSLGSDIQETQYFGPGTRLLVL.

In this sample, this clonotype turned up many times. This rearrangement joins TRBV20-1 to TRBJ1-6; tentatively, D is TRBD1 (5 bases). This CDR3 has 18 amino acids. The V gene's germline CDR1 is DFQATT and CDR2 SNEGSKA (reference sequence). V lost 2 bases and J 5 bases, leaving 22 bases between the germline ends. The CDR3 sequence is CSARTAGSRGLNNSPLHF. In DNA, the CDR3 is TGCAGTGCTAGAACGGCAGGGTCGAGGGGACTTAATAATTCACCCCTCCACTTT.